This T cell receptor beta chain was documented in a study of blood T cell repertoires in COVID-19. This clone was counted once. Germline assignment: CDR1 SGHKS and CDR2 YYEKEE (reference sequence). The CDR3 sequence is 15 residues long. With 1 base removed from V and 5 bases from J, the gap between germline ends came to 16 bases. Per the authors' pipeline: Nucleated cell counts were estimated from reference gene primer amplification. Sequencing was performed with immunoSEQ multiplex PCR; in TCRdb, only in-frame clones are kept and a portion is missing. The DNA gave D and trimming, while V, J and clone size come from that table. This repertoire shows about 35,000 clones, around 86% found once; its top ten account for roughly 9.1%.

The sample comprised peripheral blood. The sequence was collected from an elderly man with active COVID-19. The rearrangement links TRBV5-5 to TRBJ2-7; the D gene is possibly TRBD2 (6 bases). In DNA form, the CDR3 reads TGTGCCAGCAGCTTGCTTCCAGGAGGGTCCGACGAGCAGTACTTC. Its protein product is CASSLLPGGSDEQYF.